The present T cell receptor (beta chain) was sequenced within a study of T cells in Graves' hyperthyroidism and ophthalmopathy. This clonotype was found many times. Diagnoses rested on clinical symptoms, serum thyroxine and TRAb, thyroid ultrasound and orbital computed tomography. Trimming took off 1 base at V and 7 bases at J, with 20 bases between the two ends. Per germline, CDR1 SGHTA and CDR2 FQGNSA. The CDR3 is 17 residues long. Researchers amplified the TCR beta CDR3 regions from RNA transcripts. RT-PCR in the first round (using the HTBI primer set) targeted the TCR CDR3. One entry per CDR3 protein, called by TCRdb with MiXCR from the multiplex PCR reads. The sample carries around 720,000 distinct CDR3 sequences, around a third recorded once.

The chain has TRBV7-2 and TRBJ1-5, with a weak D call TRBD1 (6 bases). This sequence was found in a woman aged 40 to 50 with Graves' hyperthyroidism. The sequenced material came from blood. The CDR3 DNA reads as TGTGCCAGCAGCTTAGGCCCGGAGACAGGCCGCAGACAGCCCCAGCATTTT. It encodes CASSLGPETGRRQPQHF.